This entry lists 29 T cell receptor beta chains sequenced from one sample in a study of cytomegalovirus exposure and HLA in healthy donors. 60 Vbeta and 13 Jbeta primers were used in PCR. Repertoires were generated with immunoSEQ multiplex PCR, while TCRdb's copy carries only in-frame clones and drops some. This sample yields about 210,000 clones, of which around 78% are seen a single time; 12% to 15% belongs to the top ten. The sample comprised PBMCs. The receptors stem from a woman aged 25 to 39 in good health and CMV-seropositive.

V usage is TRBV29-1 and J usage is TRBJ1-1, with a possible D match to TRBD1 (5 bases). This CDR3 region has 11 residues. Germline assignment: CDR1 SQVTM and CDR2 ANQGSEA. Trimming left V 5 bases short and J 4 bases short, with 8 bases between. The CDR3 nucleotides are TGCAGCGTTCTGGGGGGCACTGAAGCTTTCTTT. Protein product: CSVLGGTEAFF. Filled out from reference TRBV29-1 and TRBJ1-1, the complete variable domain reads SAVISQKPSRDICQRGTSLTIQCQVDSQVTMMFWYRQQPGQSLTLIATANQGSEATYESGFVIDKFPISRPNLTFSTLTVSNMSPEDSSIYLCSVLGGTEAFFGQGTRLTVV.

This sequence joins TRBV6-1 and TRBJ2-3, with D tentatively TRBD1 (6 bases). The germline V gene encodes CDR1 MNHNS and CDR2 SASEGT. Trimming removed 1 base from V and 7 bases from J, with 12 bases in between. The CDR3 runs 14 residues. The CDR3 reads CASSEVGAYNTQYF. CDR3 sequence (DNA): TGTGCCAGCAGTGAAGTGGGGGCCTATAATACGCAGTATTTT.

The chain carries TRBV4-3 and TRBJ1-3, with 7 bases matching TRBD1. Germline CDR1 reads LGHNA; CDR2 reads YSLEER. The CDR3 consists of 17 residues. The ends lost 4 bases at V and 4 bases at J; junction bases unmatched: 13. The CDR3 DNA reads as TGCGCCAGCAGCCTGATTCACGGGACAGTAGGCGGAAACACCATATATTTT. Translated, it gives CASSLIHGTVGGNTIYF.

Remarks on this clone: One end of the junction fails to match germline, which may point to a read error. The rearrangement links TRBV11-3 to TRBJ2-5; the D gene is possibly TRBD1 (6 bases). The CDR3 covers 14 residues. Germline CDR1 and CDR2: SGHNT and YENEEA. CDR3 sequence reads: CTSSFEGETETQYF. The CDR3 DNA reads TGTACCAGCAGCTTCGAGGGGGAGACAGAGACCCAGTACTTC.

The chain employs TRBV15 and TRBJ1-1, with D hard to call. There are 15 residues in the CDR3. The V end was cut by 5 bases, the J end by 0 bases, with 13 bases between. Germline CDR1 is LNHNV and CDR2 is YYDKDF (reference sequence). The DNA for the CDR3 is TGTGCCACCAGCTACTCTCTTTCCATGAACACTGAAGCTTTCTTT. The encoded protein is CATSYSLSMNTEAFF.

The rearrangement uses TRBV30 and TRBJ2-7; TRBD1 matches 10 bases. This CDR3 region has 13 residues. CDR1 and CDR2 (germline): GTSNPN, SVGIG (reference sequence). J was trimmed by 6 bases and V by 2 bases; bases with no gene match: 4. In DNA, the CDR3 is TGTGCCTGGAGTCGACAGGGGGCACGCGAGCAGTACTTC. Protein: CAWSRQGAREQYF.

The chain is built from TRBV2 and TRBJ1-3; weak D call: TRBD1 (6 bases). The CDR3 totals 13 residues. V lost 7 bases, J lost 3 bases, and 10 bases lay in between. CDR1 is SNHLY and CDR2 is FYNNEI in the germline V gene. The CDR3 region has the DNA TGTGCCAGCACAGGGGTAAATGGAAACACCATATATTTT. It specifies CASTGVNGNTIYF.

The CDR3 is CASRTRDSPGTQHF. DNA for the CDR3: TGTGCCAGCAGAACCCGGGACAGCCCTGGGACCCAGCATTTT. This rearrangement joins TRBV2 to TRBJ1-5, with 7 bases lining up with TRBD1. Looked up from germline, CDR1 is SNHLY and CDR2 is FYNNEI. The CDR3 length is 14 residues. Germline trimming cut 6 bases from V and 11 bases from J; bases unmatched to any gene: 13.

The rearrangement joins TRBV5-6 to TRBJ1-5; D might be TRBD1 (5 bases). Germline V gives CDR1 SGHDT, CDR2 YYEEEE. The CDR3 totals 15 residues. Trimming left V 4 bases short and J 5 bases short, with 16 bases between. CDR3 in DNA: TGTGCCAGCAGCCCGGGTTGGGGGGTCCATCAGCCCCAGCATTTT. It is translated as CASSPGWGVHQPQHF.

The rearrangement links TRBV28 to TRBJ2-2, with 10 bases that match TRBD2. CDR1 is MDHEN and CDR2 is SYDVKM in the germline V gene. Losses at the gene ends were 7 bases for V and 6 bases for J; bases not matched to a gene: 14. This CDR3 comprises 17 residues. The CDR3 DNA is TGTGCCAGCAAATTGTCAGCGGGAGGGCCATTCTCCGGGGAGCTGTTTTTT. It codes for CASKLSAGGPFSGELFF.

CDR3 protein: CASSLWGTGEGEQYF. The CDR3 bases are TGTGCCAGCAGTTTATGGGGGACAGGGGAGGGCGAGCAGTACTTC. The chain has TRBV28 and TRBJ2-7; 10 bases fit TRBD1. Germline CDR1 MDHEN, CDR2 SYDVKM. This CDR3 region has 15 residues. The V gene end was trimmed by 0 bases and the J gene end by 6 bases; junction bases not matched to a gene: 5.

This clone was picked up one time. The V and J genes are TRBV4-1 and TRBJ1-2; 8 bases are shared with TRBD1. CDR1 is MGHRA, CDR2 YSYEKL, per germline. The CDR3 consists of 17 residues. With 1 base clipped from V and 2 bases from J, the junction kept 9 bases outside the gene matches. The CDR3 here is CASSQGGRGRGNYGYTF. CDR3 nucleotides: TGCGCCAGCAGCCAAGGGGGCAGGGGGCGAGGAAACTATGGCTACACCTTC.

Worth noting for this clone: The junction does not match germline at one end; this may be a read error. The V gene is TRBV19, the J gene TRBJ2-1; a possible D gene is TRBD1 (6 bases). The germline V gene has CDR1 LNHDA and CDR2 SQIVND (reference sequence). This CDR3 is 15 amino acids long. CDR3 DNA: TGTGTCAGTCGTGCCACAGGGTCTTCCTACAATGAGCAGTTCTTC. This codes for CVSRATGSSYNEQFF.

The chain employs TRBV9 and TRBJ1-3, with TRBD1 as a possible D gene (5 bases). Germline V lookup: CDR1 SGDLS, CDR2 YYNGEE. The CDR3 covers 16 residues. The ends were cut back, 0 bases at V and 2 bases at J, with 12 bases in the middle. The CDR3 DNA reads TGTGCCAGCAGCGTAGCTGGAGGGGATCCTGGAAACACCATATATTTT. Its protein is CASSVAGGDPGNTIYF.

This clone was picked up a small number of times. The rearrangement joins TRBV28 to TRBJ1-4; TRBD1 agrees at 9 bases. V dropped 6 bases and J dropped 5; count of bases not matched to a gene: 1. The CDR3 sequence is 13 residues long. Germline V gene data show CDR1 as MDHEN and CDR2 as SYDVKM. CDR3: CASRTGGNEKLFF. In DNA, the CDR3 is TGTGCCAGCAGGACAGGGGGGAATGAAAAACTGTTTTTT.

The rearrangement joins TRBV9 to TRBJ2-2; TRBD1 agrees at 7 bases. J gave up 4 bases and V 4 bases, and 7 bases lay outside the gene matches. The CDR3 contains 15 residues. Germline V CDR1 and CDR2: SGDLS, YYNGEE. CDR3 protein: CASSPQGTGTGELFF. CDR3 sequence (DNA): TGTGCCAGCAGCCCACAGGGGACCGGCACCGGGGAGCTGTTTTTT.

This chain joins TRBV19 and TRBJ1-1; D perhaps matches TRBD1 (5 bases). Germline V gives CDR1 LNHDA, CDR2 SQIVND (reference sequence). V was clipped by 3 bases and J by 7 bases, with 15 bases between them. CDR3 length equals 14 residues. The CDR3 coding sequence is TGTGCCAGTAGTATTGGTGATAGTAGGGGTGAAGCTTTCTTT. Its protein is CASSIGDSRGEAFF.

The CDR3 reads CASSDSGRDSHYDQPQHF. CDR3 coding DNA: TGTGCCAGCAGTGACTCCGGGCGGGACAGCCATTATGATCAGCCCCAGCATTTT. The V call is TRBV6-4, the J call TRBJ1-5; 7 nucleotides line up with TRBD1. Germline V gives CDR1 MRHNA, CDR2 SNTAGT. The CDR3 runs 18 residues. V lost 0 bases, J lost 5 bases, and 13 bases stayed unmatched.

The genes are TRBV27 and TRBJ1-1; a possible D gene is TRBD1 (5 bases). CDR1 and CDR2 from the germline V gene are MNHEY and SMNVEV (reference sequence). Trimming removed 6 bases at V and 4 bases at J, with 21 bases between. The CDR3 is 16 amino acids. DNA for the CDR3: TGTGCCAGCAGCCGTATCCCCCGCCAGGGTAGCACTGAAGCTTTCTTT. Encoded protein: CASSRIPRQGSTEAFF.

The chain recombines TRBV9 with TRBJ2-7, with D perhaps matching TRBD2 (5 bases). Germline V gene data show CDR1 as SGDLS and CDR2 as YYNGEE. CDR3 size: 14 residues. Trimming cost V 0 bases and J 2 bases, with 9 bases left between them. CDR3 residues: CASSVDSGPYEQYF. Written as DNA, the CDR3 is TGTGCCAGCAGCGTAGACAGCGGCCCCTACGAGCAGTACTTC.

The CDR3 reads CASSHPGRGGLNTEAFF. The CDR3 DNA reads as TGTGCCAGCAGCCACCCGGGGAGGGGAGGATTGAACACTGAAGCTTTCTTT. V usage is TRBV7-2 and J usage is TRBJ1-1; a weak D match, TRBD1 (5 bases). The V end was cut by 5 bases, the J end by 0 bases, with 19 bases between. Germline V CDR1 and CDR2: SGHTA, FQGNSA. The CDR3 runs 17 residues.

This chain connects TRBV30 to TRBJ2-7; TRBD2 matches 7 bases. The CDR3 extends over 15 amino acids. Germline V lookup: CDR1 GTSNPN, CDR2 SVGIG (reference sequence). The ends lost 8 bases at V and 3 bases at J; junction bases unmatched: 16. CDR3 coding DNA: TGTGCCGCCATTGGGCTAGCGGCGAGTTACTACGAGCAGTACTTC. It yields the protein CAAIGLAASYYEQYF.

The V call is TRBV6-5, the J call TRBJ1-5; D unclear. The V and J ends lost 8 bases and 4 bases respectively, with 12 bases between them. CDR1 is MNHEY and CDR2 is SVGAGI in the germline V gene. This CDR3 comprises 13 residues. CDR3 loop: CASAEGLNQPQHF. The CDR3 DNA reads as TGTGCCAGCGCGGAGGGCTTGAATCAGCCCCAGCATTTT.

The CDR3 nucleotides read TGCGCCAGCAATGACAGGGCCTATGGCTACACCTTC. It codes for CASNDRAYGYTF. V gene TRBV10-1 combines with J gene TRBJ1-2; the match to TRBD1 covers 7 bases. This CDR3 comprises 12 residues. V lost 7 bases and J lost 4; bases outside the gene matches: 3. Germline V CDR1 and CDR2: WNHNN, SYGVQD (reference sequence).

J is TRBJ2-7 and V is TRBV5-1, with D maybe TRBD1 (6 bases). Germline CDR1 is SGHRS and CDR2 is YFSETQ. This CDR3 spans 12 amino acids. V shed 7 bases and J shed 2 bases, with 10 bases lying between them. The CDR3 bases are TGCGCCAGCCGACAGGTCACCTACGAGCAGTACTTC. It translates to CASRQVTYEQYF.

V and J are TRBV6-5 and TRBJ2-7; weak D call: TRBD1 (6 bases). V was shortened by 8 bases and J by 3 bases, with 20 bases between the two germline ends. The CDR3 is 15 amino acids. Germline CDR1 and CDR2: MNHEY and SVGAGI. DNA for the CDR3: TGTGCCAGCGGAGGCAACCGGGACACCTACTACGAGCAGTACTTC. As protein: CASGGNRDTYYEQYF.

This chain links TRBV11-1 with TRBJ1-2, with a weak D call TRBD1 (6 bases). The V end was cut by 3 bases, the J end by 6 bases, with 11 bases between. This CDR3 is 13 amino acids long. Germline CDR1 SGHAT, CDR2 FQDESV (reference sequence). The CDR3 spells CASSFSHRDGYTF. The DNA for the CDR3 is TGTGCCAGCAGCTTCAGCCACAGGGATGGCTACACCTTC.

The genes are TRBV28 and TRBJ1-6, with a weak D call TRBD1 (5 bases). Germline assignment: CDR1 MDHEN and CDR2 SYDVKM. V was pared by 6 bases and J by 8 bases, with 14 bases between. The CDR3 spans 14 residues. This CDR3 is CASSPGRDYSPLHF. In nucleotides, the CDR3 is TGTGCCAGCAGCCCGGGACGGGACTATTCACCCCTCCACTTT. Based on the CDR3 plus reference TRBV28 and TRBJ1-6, the full variable domain is DVKVTQSSRYLVKRTGEKVFLECVQDMDHENMFWYRQDPGLGLRLIYFSYDVKMKEKGDIPEGYSVSREKKERFSLILESASTNQTSMYLCASSPGRDYSPLHFGNGTRLTVT.

The V gene is TRBV19, the J gene TRBJ2-1, with 10 bases matching TRBD2. Germline CDR1 is LNHDA and CDR2 is SQIVND (reference sequence). The CDR3 runs 17 residues. V lost 5 bases and J lost 6; bases outside the gene matches: 13. The CDR3 bases are TGTGCCAGTAGTCCCAAAGGAGCTAGCGGGAGCCCCAATGAGCAGTTCTTC. It encodes CASSPKGASGSPNEQFF.